This TCR beta chain is from a study of technical replicates of blood from several donors. Measured with immunoSEQ multiplex PCR; TCRdb has only the in-frame clones, and not every one. The sample lists about 70,000 clones, around 97% occurring once. The CDR3 contains 15 residues. V lost 2 bases to trimming and J lost 8 bases; unmatched junction nucleotides: 11. The germline V gene has CDR1 GTSNPN and CDR2 SVGIG (reference sequence). The sequence derives from a human donor in good health. This chain joins TRBV30 and TRBJ1-4; TRBD1 aligns across 7 bases. Specimen: T cells isolated from PBMCs. The CDR3, as DNA: TGTGCCTGGAGTACGAGACAGGGATTAAGCGAAAAACTGTTTTTT. It codes for CAWSTRQGLSEKLFF.